This T cell receptor beta chain came from a study of blood T cell repertoires in COVID-19. This clone has just one count. The CDR3 has 15 amino acids. Trimming took 4 bases from V and 0 from J, leaving 13 bases between them. Germline V gene sequence: CDR1 MDHEN, CDR2 SYDVKM. In the source study's methods: Reference gene primer amplification in the assay estimated nucleated cell counts. Sequencing was performed with immunoSEQ multiplex PCR; in TCRdb, only in-frame clones are kept and a portion is missing. From that table come the V and J calls and clone size; the DNA was used to work out D and trimming. The sample lists roughly 60,000 clones; more than 80% were seen once.

Material for sequencing was peripheral blood. The V gene is TRBV28, the J gene TRBJ2-7; D is perhaps TRBD1 (6 bases). The receptor comes from a man older than 75 with acute or convalescent COVID-19. DNA for the CDR3: TGTGCCAGCAGTTATCCCACAGGGAGCTCCTACGAGCAGTACTTC. It yields the protein CASSYPTGSSYEQYF.